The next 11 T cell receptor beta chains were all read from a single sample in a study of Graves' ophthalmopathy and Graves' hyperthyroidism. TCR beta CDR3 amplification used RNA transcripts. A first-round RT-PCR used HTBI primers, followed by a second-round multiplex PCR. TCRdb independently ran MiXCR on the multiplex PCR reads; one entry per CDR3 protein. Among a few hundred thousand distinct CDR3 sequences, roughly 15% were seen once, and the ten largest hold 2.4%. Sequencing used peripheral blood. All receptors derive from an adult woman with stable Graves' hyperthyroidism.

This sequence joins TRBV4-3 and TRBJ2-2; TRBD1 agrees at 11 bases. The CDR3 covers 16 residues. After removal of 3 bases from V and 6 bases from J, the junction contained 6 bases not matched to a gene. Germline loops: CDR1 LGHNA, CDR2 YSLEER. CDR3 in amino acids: CASSQGQGVMAGELFF. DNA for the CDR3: TGCGCCAGCAGCCAGGGACAGGGGGTTATGGCCGGGGAGCTGTTTTTT.

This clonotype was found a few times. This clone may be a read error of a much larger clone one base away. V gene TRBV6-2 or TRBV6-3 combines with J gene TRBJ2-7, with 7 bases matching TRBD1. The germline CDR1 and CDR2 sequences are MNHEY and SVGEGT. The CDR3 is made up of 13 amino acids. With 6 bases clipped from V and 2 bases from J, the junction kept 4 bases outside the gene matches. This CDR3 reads CASSPGQPYEQYF. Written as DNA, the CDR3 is TGTGCCAGCAGCCCGGGACAGCCCTACGAGCAGTACTTC.

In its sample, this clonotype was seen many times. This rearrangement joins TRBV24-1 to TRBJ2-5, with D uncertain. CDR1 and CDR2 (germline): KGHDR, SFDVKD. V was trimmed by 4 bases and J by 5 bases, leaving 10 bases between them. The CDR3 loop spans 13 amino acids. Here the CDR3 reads CATSEPGGETQYF. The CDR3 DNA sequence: TGTGCCACCAGTGAGCCAGGCGGCGAGACCCAGTACTTC.

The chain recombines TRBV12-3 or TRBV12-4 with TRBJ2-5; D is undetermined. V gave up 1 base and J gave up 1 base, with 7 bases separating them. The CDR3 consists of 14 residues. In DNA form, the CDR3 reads TGTGCCAGCAGTTTAGGGTCCGCCCAAGAGACCCAGTACTTC. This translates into CASSLGSAQETQYF.

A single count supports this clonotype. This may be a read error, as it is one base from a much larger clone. CDR3 coding DNA: TGTGCCAGCAGTGACCGCTCCTCAGGCATTCAGCCCCAGCATTTT. As protein: CASSDRSSGIQPQHF. The V call is TRBV6-4, the J call TRBJ1-5; D call uncertain. The CDR3 spans 15 residues. V was pared by 2 bases and J by 6 bases, with 14 bases between. Looked up from germline, CDR1 is MRHNA and CDR2 is SNTAGT.

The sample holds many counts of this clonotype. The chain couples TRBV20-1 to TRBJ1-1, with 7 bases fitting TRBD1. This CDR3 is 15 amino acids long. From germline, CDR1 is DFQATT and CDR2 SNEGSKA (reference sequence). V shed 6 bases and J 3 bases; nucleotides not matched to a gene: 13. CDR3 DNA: TGCAGTGCCCTCGGACAGGCGGCAGATGACACTGAAGCTTTCTTT. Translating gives CSALGQAADDTEAFF.

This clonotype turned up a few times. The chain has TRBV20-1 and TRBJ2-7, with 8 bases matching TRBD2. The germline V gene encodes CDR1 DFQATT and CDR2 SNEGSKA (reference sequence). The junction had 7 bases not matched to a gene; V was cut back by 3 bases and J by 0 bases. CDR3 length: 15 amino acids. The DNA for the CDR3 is TGCAGTGCTAGGGAACTAGCGGACCCCTCCTACGAGCAGTACTTC. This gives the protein CSARELADPSYEQYF.

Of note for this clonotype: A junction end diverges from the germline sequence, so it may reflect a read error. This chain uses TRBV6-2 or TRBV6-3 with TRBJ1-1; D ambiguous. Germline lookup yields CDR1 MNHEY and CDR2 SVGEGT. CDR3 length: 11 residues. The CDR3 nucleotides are TGTGCCATCAGTACCAACACTGAAGCTTTCTTT. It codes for CAISTNTEAFF.

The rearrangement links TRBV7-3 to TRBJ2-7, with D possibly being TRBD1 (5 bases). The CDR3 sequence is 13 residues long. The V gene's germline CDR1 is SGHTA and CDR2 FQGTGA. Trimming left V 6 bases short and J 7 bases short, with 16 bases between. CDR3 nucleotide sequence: TGTGCCAGCAGTTTGGACATCCGGCGGGAGCAGTACTTC. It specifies CASSLDIRREQYF.

CDR3 DNA: TGTGCCAGCACCGCCGATGTAGCGGGGGCCCTGGGAGGGACCCAGTACTTC. Amino acids: CASTADVAGALGGTQYF. The genes are TRBV6-1 and TRBJ2-5, with 9 bases fitting TRBD2. This CDR3 is 17 amino acids long. Per the germline V gene, CDR1 is MNHNS and CDR2 is SASEGT. Losses at the gene ends were 7 bases for V and 7 bases for J; bases not matched to a gene: 19.

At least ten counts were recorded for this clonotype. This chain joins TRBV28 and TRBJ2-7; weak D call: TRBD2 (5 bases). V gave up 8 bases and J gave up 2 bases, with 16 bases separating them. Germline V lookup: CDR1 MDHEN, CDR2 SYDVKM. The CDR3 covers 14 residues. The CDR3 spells CASGPAPGAYEQYF. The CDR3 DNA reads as TGTGCCAGCGGACCAGCCCCCGGGGCCTACGAGCAGTACTTC. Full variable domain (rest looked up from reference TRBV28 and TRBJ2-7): DVKVTQSSRYLVKRTGEKVFLECVQDMDHENMFWYRQDPGLGLRLIYFSYDVKMKEKGDIPEGYSVSREKKERFSLILESASTNQTSMYLCASGPAPGAYEQYFGPGTRLTVT.